This T cell receptor beta chain was sequenced for a study of CD8 T cells in ankylosing spondylitis. Study conclusions and caveats: Ankylosing spondylitis blood appeared to be characterized by a TCR beta motif of several highly homologous variants. Researchers report that disease-linked clones proved CD8+ and relatively rare in peripheral blood.

The CDR3 is made up of 14 amino acids. Trimming shortened V by 1 base and J by 4 bases, and 10 bases separated the two germline ends. CDR1 is LGHNA, CDR2 YNFKEQ, per germline. Quantitative 5'-RACE was performed with molecular barcodes, and it yielded the TCR beta libraries. TCRdb fed the 5' RACE reads into MiXCR, producing one record per CDR3 protein. The table shows approximately 540,000 distinct CDR3 sequences, with 12% occurring only once. Only a few counts were recorded for this clonotype. Its antigen remains unidentified. This TCR was sampled from a male donor with ankylosing spondylitis. The chain is built from TRBV4-2 and TRBJ1-1; D not certain. The sample was blood, either unsorted or a sorted T cell fraction (not recorded which). CDR3 DNA sequence: TGTGCCAGCAGCCAAGTTAGGGCGAGCACTGAAGCTTTCTTT. Its protein is CASSQVRASTEAFF.